The sequence of this T cell receptor (beta chain) was determined in a study of molecular identifiers for immune sequencing clone quantification. Points from the study as a whole: Clones with over 20 RNA copies captured over 98% of effector molecules but under 1% of naive ones.

V was pared by 7 bases and J by 7 bases, with 9 bases of the junction left unmatched. The CDR3 extends over 14 amino acids. Construction of naive CD8 libraries employed about 19,000 to 1,000,000 sorted cells together with 10%, 30% or 50% RNA. A CD8+CD4-CCR7+CD45RA+ gate was used to sort naive CD8 T cells. TCRdb re-derived calls from the PCR reads in MiXCR, one entry per CDR3 protein. Among about 100,000 distinct CDR3 sequences listed, 20% to 25% were seen once. This clonotype was seen many times. Antigen: not known. Material for sequencing was naive CD8+ T cells from blood, with Jurkat cell RNA spiked in. Stated subset: FACS-sorted CD8+CD4-CCR7+CD45RA+ naive T cells. J is TRBJ2-7 and V is TRBV23-1; the match to TRBD1 covers 11 bases. TRBV23-1 is identified as an open reading frame with a role that is uncertain. This clonotype was sampled from a human donor in good health. Some libraries in this study had Jurkat cell RNA spiked in. The CDR3 sequence: CASTRRGQGGEQYF. CDR3 coding DNA: TGCGCCAGCACCCGGCGGGGACAGGGGGGAGAGCAGTACTTC.